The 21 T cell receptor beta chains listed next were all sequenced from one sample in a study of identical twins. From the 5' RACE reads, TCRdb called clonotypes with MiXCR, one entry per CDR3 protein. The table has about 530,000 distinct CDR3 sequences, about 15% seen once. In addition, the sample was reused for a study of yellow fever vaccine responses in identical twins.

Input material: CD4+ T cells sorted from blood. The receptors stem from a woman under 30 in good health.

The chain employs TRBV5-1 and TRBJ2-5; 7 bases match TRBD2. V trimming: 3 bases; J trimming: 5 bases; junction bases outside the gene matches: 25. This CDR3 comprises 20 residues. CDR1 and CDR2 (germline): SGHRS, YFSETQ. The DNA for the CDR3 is TGCGCCAGCAGCTCCCGGGGACCTAATAGCGGGTCCCTCGGATTGGAGACCCAGTACTTC. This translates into CASSSRGPNSGSLGLETQYF.

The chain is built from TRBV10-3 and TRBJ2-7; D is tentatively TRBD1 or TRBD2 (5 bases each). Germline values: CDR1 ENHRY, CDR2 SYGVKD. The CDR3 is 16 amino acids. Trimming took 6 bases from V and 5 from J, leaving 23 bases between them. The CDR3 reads CAIRARGAGTPDEQYF. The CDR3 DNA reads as TGTGCCATCAGGGCTAGGGGTGCAGGGACCCCTGACGAGCAGTACTTC.

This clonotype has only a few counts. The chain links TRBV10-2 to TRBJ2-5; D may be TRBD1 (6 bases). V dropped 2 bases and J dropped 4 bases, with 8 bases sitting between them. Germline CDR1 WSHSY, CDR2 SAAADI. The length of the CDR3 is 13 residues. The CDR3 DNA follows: TGCGCCAGCAGTGAGACAGGGATAGAGACCCAGTACTTC. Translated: CASSETGIETQYF.

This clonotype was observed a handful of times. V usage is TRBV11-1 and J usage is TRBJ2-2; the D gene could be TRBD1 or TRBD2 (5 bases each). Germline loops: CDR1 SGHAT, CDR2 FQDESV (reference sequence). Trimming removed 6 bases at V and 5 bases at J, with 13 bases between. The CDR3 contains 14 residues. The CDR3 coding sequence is TGTGCCAGCAGTACCGGGACCACAACCGGGGAGCTGTTTTTT. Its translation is CASSTGTTTGELFF.

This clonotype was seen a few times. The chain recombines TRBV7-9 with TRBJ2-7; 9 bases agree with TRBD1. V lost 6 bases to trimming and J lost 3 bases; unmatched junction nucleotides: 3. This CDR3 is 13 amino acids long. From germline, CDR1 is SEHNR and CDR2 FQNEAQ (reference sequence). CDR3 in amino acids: CASRRDRDYEQYV. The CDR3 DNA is TGTGCCAGCAGGCGGGACAGGGACTACGAGCAGTACGTC.

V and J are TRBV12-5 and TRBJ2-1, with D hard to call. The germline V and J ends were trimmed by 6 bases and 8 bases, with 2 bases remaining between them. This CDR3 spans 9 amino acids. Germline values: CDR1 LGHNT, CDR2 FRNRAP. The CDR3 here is CASGDEQFF. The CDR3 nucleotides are TGTGCTAGTGGGGATGAGCAGTTCTTC. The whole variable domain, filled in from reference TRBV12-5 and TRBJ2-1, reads DARVTQTPRHKVTEMGQEVTMRCQPILGHNTVFWYRQTMMQGLELLAYFRNRAPLDDSGMPKDRFSAEMPDATLATLKIQPSEPRDSAVYFCASGDEQFFGPGTRLTVL.

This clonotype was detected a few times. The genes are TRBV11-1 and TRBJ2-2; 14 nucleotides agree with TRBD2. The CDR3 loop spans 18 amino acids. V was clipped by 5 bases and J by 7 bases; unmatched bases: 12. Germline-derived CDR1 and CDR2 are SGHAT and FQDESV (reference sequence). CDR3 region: CASSPYLGTSGSFGELFF. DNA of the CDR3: TGTGCCAGCAGCCCATACCTCGGGACTAGCGGGAGCTTCGGGGAGCTGTTTTTT.

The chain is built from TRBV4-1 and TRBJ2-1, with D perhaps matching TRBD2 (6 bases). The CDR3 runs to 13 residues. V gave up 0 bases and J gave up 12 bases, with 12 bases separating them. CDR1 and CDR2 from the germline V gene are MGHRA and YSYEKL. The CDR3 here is CASSQDRDFGQFF. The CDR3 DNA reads TGCGCCAGCAGCCAAGACCGGGACTTTGGGCAGTTCTTC.

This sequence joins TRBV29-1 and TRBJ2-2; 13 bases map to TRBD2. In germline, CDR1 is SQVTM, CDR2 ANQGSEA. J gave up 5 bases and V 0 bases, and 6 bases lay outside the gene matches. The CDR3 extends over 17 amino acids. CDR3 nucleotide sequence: TGCAGCGTTGAAGATTCCCCGACTAGCGGGAGGACCGGGGAGCTGTTTTTT. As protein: CSVEDSPTSGRTGELFF.

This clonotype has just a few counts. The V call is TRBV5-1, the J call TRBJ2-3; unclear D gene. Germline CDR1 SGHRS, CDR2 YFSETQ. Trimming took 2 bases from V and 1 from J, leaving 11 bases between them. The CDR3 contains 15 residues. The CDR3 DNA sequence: TGCGCCAGCAGCTTCGGCCGGCCGGGCACAGATACGCAGTATTTT. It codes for CASSFGRPGTDTQYF.

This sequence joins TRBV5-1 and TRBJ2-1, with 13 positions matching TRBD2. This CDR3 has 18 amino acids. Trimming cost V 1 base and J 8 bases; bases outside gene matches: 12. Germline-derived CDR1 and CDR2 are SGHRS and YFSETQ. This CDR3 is CASSLLTSGRFEGYEQFF. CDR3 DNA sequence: TGCGCCAGCAGCTTGTTGACTAGCGGGAGGTTTGAGGGCTATGAGCAGTTCTTC.

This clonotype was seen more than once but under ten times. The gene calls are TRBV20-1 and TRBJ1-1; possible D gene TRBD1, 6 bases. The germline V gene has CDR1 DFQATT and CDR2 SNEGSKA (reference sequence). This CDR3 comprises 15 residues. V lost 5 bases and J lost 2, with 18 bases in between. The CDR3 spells CSAHRQALSNTEAFF. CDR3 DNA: TGCAGTGCTCACCGACAGGCCTTAAGTAACACTGAAGCTTTCTTT.

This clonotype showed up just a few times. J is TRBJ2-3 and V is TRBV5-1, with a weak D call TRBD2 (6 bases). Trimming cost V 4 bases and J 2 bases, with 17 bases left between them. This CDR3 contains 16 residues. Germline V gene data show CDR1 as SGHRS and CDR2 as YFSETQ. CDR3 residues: CASSRDFRGPTDTQYF. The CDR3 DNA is TGCGCCAGCAGCCGGGACTTCCGAGGGCCCACAGATACGCAGTATTTT.

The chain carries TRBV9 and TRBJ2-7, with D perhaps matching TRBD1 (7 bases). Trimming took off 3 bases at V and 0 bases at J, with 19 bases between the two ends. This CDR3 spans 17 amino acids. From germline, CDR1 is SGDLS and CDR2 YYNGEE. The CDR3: CASSAYRGAGSSYEQYF. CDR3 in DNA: TGTGCCAGCAGCGCGTACAGGGGAGCGGGCTCCTCCTACGAGCAGTACTTC.

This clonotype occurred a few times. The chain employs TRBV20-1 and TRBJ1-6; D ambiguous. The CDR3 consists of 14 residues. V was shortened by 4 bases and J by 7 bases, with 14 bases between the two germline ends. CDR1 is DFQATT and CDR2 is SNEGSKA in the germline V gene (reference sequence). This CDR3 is CSATLGFNNSPLHF. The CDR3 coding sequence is TGCAGTGCTACGTTAGGGTTTAACAATTCACCCCTCCACTTT.

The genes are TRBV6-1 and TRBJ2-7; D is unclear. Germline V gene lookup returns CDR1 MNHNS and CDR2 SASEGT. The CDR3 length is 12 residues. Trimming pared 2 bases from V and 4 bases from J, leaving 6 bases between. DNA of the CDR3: TGTGCCAGCAGTGAAACGTCTTACGAGCAGTACGTC. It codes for CASSETSYEQYV.

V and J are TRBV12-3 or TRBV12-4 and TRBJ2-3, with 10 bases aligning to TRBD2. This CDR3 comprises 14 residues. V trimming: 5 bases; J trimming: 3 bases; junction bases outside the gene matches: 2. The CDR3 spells CASSGLADTDTQYF. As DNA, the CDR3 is TGTGCCAGCAGTGGACTAGCGGATACAGATACGCAGTATTTT.

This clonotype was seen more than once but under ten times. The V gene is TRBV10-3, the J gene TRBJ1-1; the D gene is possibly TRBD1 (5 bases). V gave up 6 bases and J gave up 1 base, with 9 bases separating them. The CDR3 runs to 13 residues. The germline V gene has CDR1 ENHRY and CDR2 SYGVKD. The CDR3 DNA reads TGTGCCATCAGGTCGACAGAGAACACTGAAGCTTTCTTT. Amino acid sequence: CAIRSTENTEAFF.

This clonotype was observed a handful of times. CDR3 DNA sequence: TGCGCCAGTACAGCAGACCGCTCTGGAAACACCATATATTTT. It codes for CASTADRSGNTIYF. The chain has TRBV5-1 and TRBJ1-3; D not resolved. Germline CDR1 is SGHRS and CDR2 is YFSETQ. V was shortened by 8 bases and J by 0 bases, with 12 bases between the two germline ends. CDR3 size: 14 residues.

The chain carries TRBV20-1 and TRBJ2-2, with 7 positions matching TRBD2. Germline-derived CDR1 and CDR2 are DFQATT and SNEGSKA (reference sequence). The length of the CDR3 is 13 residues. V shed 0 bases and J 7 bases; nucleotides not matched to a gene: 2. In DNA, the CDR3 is TGCAGTGCTAGAGATAGGACTAGCGGGGAGCTGTTTTTT. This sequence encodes CSARDRTSGELFF.

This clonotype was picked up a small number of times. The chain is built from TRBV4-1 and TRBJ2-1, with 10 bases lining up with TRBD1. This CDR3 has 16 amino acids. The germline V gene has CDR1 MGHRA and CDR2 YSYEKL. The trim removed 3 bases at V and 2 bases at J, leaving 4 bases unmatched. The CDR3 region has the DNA TGCGCCAGCAGCCACAGCGGGACAGGGGCCTACAATGAGCAGTTCTTC. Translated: CASSHSGTGAYNEQFF.